Each of the 11 T cell receptor beta chains below was sequenced from the same sample in a study of beta chain features in type 1 diabetes. These receptors have no identified antigens. Expressed TCRB transcripts were sequenced because the isolated RNA had all been reverse transcribed beforehand. Produced via immunoSEQ multiplex PCR; TCRdb's table is partial and in-frame only. This table has about 150,000 clones, approximately 8% appearing once. Study observations and caveats: Moderately but significantly shorter TCRB CDR3s were found in Type 1 diabetes patients in all four CD4+ subsets.

The sample taken for sequencing was central memory CD4+ T cells from blood. The receptors shown here come from a woman in her 40s with type 1 diabetes.

The chain couples TRBV27 to TRBJ1-5, with 9 bases matching TRBD1. CDR3 size: 16 residues. V dropped 5 bases and J dropped 4; count of bases not matched to a gene: 9. Germline CDR1 and CDR2: MNHEY and SMNVEV (reference sequence). The chain's CDR3 is CASSPLTGGLNQPQHF. DNA of the CDR3: TGTGCCAGCAGTCCACTGACAGGGGGGCTTAATCAGCCCCAGCATTTT.

The V call is TRBV2, the J call TRBJ1-5; tentative D call: TRBD1 (6 bases). V was clipped by 5 bases and J by 7 bases, with 12 bases between them. Germline CDR1 and CDR2: SNHLY and FYNNEI. This CDR3 has 13 residues. DNA for the CDR3: TGTGCCAGCAGTAGGGGGGGCGGGCAGCCCCAGCATTTT. The encoded protein is CASSRGGGQPQHF.

The rearrangement joins TRBV28 to TRBJ1-2; 9 bases align to TRBD1. The CDR3 spans 15 residues. Per the germline V gene, CDR1 is MDHEN and CDR2 is SYDVKM. With 6 bases clipped from V and 8 bases from J, the junction kept 13 bases outside the gene matches. This CDR3 is CASSHPGQGGGGYTF. The CDR3 nucleotides read TGTGCCAGCAGCCATCCGGGACAGGGAGGAGGAGGCTACACCTTC.

This rearrangement joins TRBV4-2 to TRBJ1-6; D might be TRBD1 (6 bases). The CDR3 covers 15 residues. Germline lookup yields CDR1 LGHNA and CDR2 YNFKEQ. Trimming stripped 5 bases from V and 6 bases from J, with 14 bases between. CDR3 coding DNA: TGTGCCAGCAGCTTCCGGGACAAGAGTAATTCACCCCTCCACTTT. It is translated as CASSFRDKSNSPLHF.

The chain links TRBV30 to TRBJ1-2; D not certain. V lost 5 bases to trimming and J lost 4 bases, with 14 bases between them. The CDR3 contains 13 residues. The V gene's germline CDR1 is GTSNPN and CDR2 SVGIG (reference sequence). CDR3 sequence (DNA): TGTGCCTGGGCGGGATTTTGGGGCTATGGCTACACCTTC. It encodes CAWAGFWGYGYTF.

This clone has only a few counts. The rearrangement uses TRBV2 and TRBJ2-1; a weak D match, TRBD2 (6 bases). The V end lost 4 bases, the J end lost 9 bases, and 7 bases lay between the germline ends. The germline V gene encodes CDR1 SNHLY and CDR2 FYNNEI. The CDR3 is 11 amino acids. CDR3 coding DNA: TGTGCCAGCAGTGTGGGGGGTGAGCAGTTCTTC. Translation gives CASSVGGEQFF.

There are a few counts of this clone. The chain uses TRBV18 and TRBJ1-5; TRBD1 is a possible D gene (5 bases). Trimming took off 0 bases at V and 5 bases at J, with 11 bases between the two ends. Per germline, CDR1 KGHSH and CDR2 LQKENI. This CDR3 has 15 residues. The CDR3 is CASSPPSGGDQPQHF. DNA for the CDR3: TGTGCCAGCTCACCACCTAGCGGGGGGGATCAGCCCCAGCATTTT.

This clone was seen many times. The chain recombines TRBV7-9 with TRBJ1-1, with TRBD1 as a possible D gene (6 bases). Germline V gene sequence: CDR1 SEHNR, CDR2 FQNEAQ (reference sequence). This CDR3 spans 12 amino acids. V was pared by 5 bases and J by 9 bases, with 13 bases between. The CDR3 DNA reads TGTGCCAGCAGCGCTTACAGGGAACAAGCTTTCTTT. Residues: CASSAYREQAFF.

The table lists this clone with many counts. This sequence joins TRBV29-1 and TRBJ2-1, with TRBD1 matching over 7 bases. Germline CDR1 and CDR2: SQVTM and ANQGSEA. J was trimmed by 7 bases and V by 5 bases; bases with no gene match: 11. The CDR3 extends over 14 amino acids. The CDR3 nucleotides are TGCAGCGTTACCCGGGACAGAATACCTAATGAGCAGTTCTTC. This translates into CSVTRDRIPNEQFF.

This clone was seen a handful of times. The chain links TRBV18 to TRBJ2-7, with 10 bases matching TRBD1. V trimming: 0 bases; J trimming: 6 bases; junction bases outside the gene matches: 8. This CDR3 has 16 residues. The germline V gene has CDR1 KGHSH and CDR2 LQKENI. The CDR3 DNA is TGTGCCAGCTCACCACCGGTCGGGACAGGGGTTGGCGAGCAGTACTTC. Encoded protein: CASSPPVGTGVGEQYF.

This clone was counted only a few times. The same CDR3 also results from other DNA sequences found in this sample. This sequence joins TRBV18 and TRBJ2-7, with D unclear. Trimming took off 4 bases at V and 2 bases at J, with 6 bases between the two ends. The CDR3 totals 12 residues. Germline CDR1 is KGHSH and CDR2 is LQKENI. CDR3 in DNA: TGTGCCAGCTCACTCGAGGCCTACGAGCAGTACTTC. The encoded protein is CASSLEAYEQYF.